This is a list of T cell receptor beta chains from one sample in a study of technical replicates of blood from several donors. Clones were read by immunoSEQ multiplex PCR, and TCRdb kept only the in-frame ones, dropping some. Of 65,000 to 85,000 clones in the sample, approximately 94% are singletons; the top ten hold about 0.35%. The sequencing input was T cells isolated from PBMCs. The receptors were sampled from a human donor in good health. CDR3s include the opening cysteine and the closing phenylalanine or tryptophan. D genes are given only for firm matches. Size tells how often a clone was seen (once, few, many) or the class of an expanded clone, and some rows leave it out.

d_call j_call clone_size v_call cdr3_aa cdr3_nt
TRBD1 TRBJ2-7 . TRBV5-1 CASSSGTGKYEQYF TGCGCCAGCAGTTCCGGGACAGGGAAATACGAGCAGTACTTC
. TRBJ1-5 . TRBV7-2 CASSSLIGRGGQPQHF TGTGCCAGCAGCTCCCTCATAGGGCGAGGGGGTCAGCCCCAGCATTTT
TRBD1 TRBJ1-1 . TRBV6-5 CASSPGTVLTEAFF TGTGCCAGCAGTCCTGGGACAGTTTTAACTGAAGCTTTCTTT
. TRBJ1-1 . TRBV4-3 CASSQEFGTEANTEAFF TGCGCCAGCAGCCAAGAGTTCGGAACAGAAGCAAACACTGAAGCTTTCTTT
TRBD1 TRBJ2-7 . TRBV11-3 CASSLRDRVNYEQYF TGTGCCAGCAGCTTGCGGGACAGGGTTAACTACGAGCAGTACTTC
. TRBJ1-2 . TRBV7-6 CASSSGIAYGYTF TGTGCCAGCAGTTCGGGGATCGCCTATGGCTACACCTTC
. TRBJ1-5 . TRBV28 CASSQQQGNQPQHF TGTGCCAGCAGTCAGCAACAGGGAAATCAGCCCCAGCATTTT
. TRBJ2-3 once TRBV19 CASSGGITDTQYF TGTGCCAGTAGTGGGGGGATAACAGATACGCAGTATTTT
. TRBJ2-6 . TRBV5-1 CASSLAGANVLTF TGCGCCAGCAGCTTGGCGGGGGCCAACGTCCTGACTTTC
. TRBJ2-1 . TRBV27 CASSLWADYNEQFF TGTGCCAGCAGTTTATGGGCTGATTACAATGAGCAGTTCTTC
. TRBJ2-3 . TRBV13 CASSLDYDTDTQYF TGTGCCAGCAGCTTAGACTATGACACAGATACGCAGTATTTT
. TRBJ1-1 . TRBV4-2 CASSVHREAFF TGTGCCAGCAGCGTACACAGGGAAGCTTTCTTT
TRBD2 TRBJ2-7 . TRBV19 CATRRTSGTGEQYF TGTGCCACCCGACGAACTAGCGGGACCGGGGAGCAGTACTTC
TRBD2 TRBJ2-3 . TRBV10-1 CANPLLAGGPCETDTQYF TGCGCCAACCCTTTGCTAGCGGGAGGGCCGTGTGAGACAGATACGCAGTATTTT
. TRBJ2-3 . TRBV10-3 CAISGAASTDTQYF TGTGCCATCAGTGGAGCGGCTAGCACAGATACGCAGTATTTT
. TRBJ1-1 . TRBV5-4 CASSRLLGGPEAFF TGTGCCAGCAGCCGACTATTAGGGGGTCCTGAAGCTTTCTTT
. TRBJ1-5 . TRBV30 CAWSVRGQPQHF TGTGCCTGGAGTGTCAGGGGCCAGCCCCAGCATTTT
. TRBJ1-3 . TRBV19 CASSTGLSSGNTIYF TGTGCCAGTAGTACGGGACTCAGCTCTGGAAACACCATATATTTT
. TRBJ1-1 . TRBV27 CASSLLQGGGPTEAFF TGTGCCAGCAGTTTATTACAAGGAGGAGGGCCCACTGAAGCTTTCTTT
. TRBJ1-2 . TRBV27 CASSLSRGSGIYGYTF TGTGCCAGCAGTTTATCGAGGGGGTCGGGAATCTATGGCTACACCTTC
TRBD2 TRBJ2-2 . TRBV7-8 CASTGLAESNTGELFF TGTGCCAGCACGGGACTAGCGGAGTCGAACACCGGGGAGCTGTTTTTT
TRBD1 TRBJ1-2 . TRBV28 CAYRGLRGYTF TGTGCCTACAGGGGCTTACGCGGCTACACCTTC
. TRBJ1-1 . TRBV5-1 CASSLRANTEAFF TGCGCCAGCAGCTTACGAGCGAACACTGAAGCTTTCTTT
TRBD1 TRBJ1-3 once TRBV10-1 CASITTGTGAIGNTIYF TGCGCCAGCATTACCACCGGGACAGGGGCGATCGGAAACACCATATATTTT
. TRBJ1-1 . TRBV19 CASSPGGSTEAFF TGTGCCAGTAGTCCTGGAGGTAGCACTGAAGCTTTCTTT
. TRBJ2-7 . TRBV2 CASSGIDPQAAYEQYF TGTGCCAGCAGCGGGATCGACCCCCAGGCGGCATACGAGCAGTACTTC
. TRBJ2-3 . TRBV2 CASRSPVSGTDTQYF TGTGCCAGCAGGTCTCCCGTTTCCGGCACAGATACGCAGTATTTT
. TRBJ2-7 once TRBV28 CASSPTRAGMKDEQYF TGTGCCAGCAGCCCCACCAGAGCAGGGATGAAGGACGAGCAGTACTTC
. TRBJ2-2 . TRBV7-8 CASSPDRGPNTGELFF TGTGCCAGCAGCCCCGACAGAGGTCCGAACACCGGGGAGCTGTTTTTT
. TRBJ2-2 . TRBV27 CASSLSLGSNTGELFF TGTGCCAGCAGTTTAAGTCTAGGCAGCAACACCGGGGAGCTGTTTTTT
TRBD1 TRBJ2-7 . TRBV6-1 CASSAFRGPYEQYF TGTGCCAGCAGTGCCTTCAGGGGGCCCTACGAGCAGTACTTC
. TRBJ1-5 . TRBV4-1 CASSQDPRNQPQHF TGCGCCAGCAGCCAAGATCCTCGCAATCAGCCCCAGCATTTT
. TRBJ1-1 . TRBV9 CASSVASDTEAFF TGTGCCAGCAGCGTAGCTTCGGACACTGAAGCTTTCTTT
. TRBJ1-3 . TRBV25-1 CASSDGIEGRGNTIYF TGTGCCAGCAGTGATGGGATCGAGGGGAGGGGAAACACCATATATTTT